A selection of T cell receptor beta chains follows, all from one sample in a study of identifying expanded T cells in peripheral blood. Profiling relied on immunoSEQ multiplex PCR, and the TCRdb table lists in-frame clones only, not all of them. The sample consists of fewer than 110,000 clones, 87% of them appearing once. The sequencing sample was made of blood. The receptors derive from a person between 18 and 75 years old in good health. Each CDR3 is given with its conserved first and last residue. D genes are given only for firm matches. Where a row states a size, it is once, few, many or the class of an expanded clone; other rows omit it.

J: TRBJ2-7
V: TRBV6-5
D: .
size: .
CDR3: CASSLMKGYEQYF
DNA: TGTGCCAGCAGTTTAATGAAAGGCTACGAGCAGTACTTC

J: TRBJ2-3
V: TRBV7-2
D: .
size: .
CDR3: CASSLYTDTQYF
DNA: TGTGCCAGCAGCCTATACACAGATACGCAGTATTTT

J: TRBJ2-7
V: TRBV28
D: TRBD1
size: .
CDR3: CAIGADRGSYEQYF
DNA: TGTGCCATAGGTGCGGACAGGGGATCCTACGAGCAGTACTTC

J: TRBJ1-3
V: TRBV11-2
D: .
size: .
CDR3: CASRPSSGNTIYF
DNA: TGTGCCAGCAGGCCTAGCTCTGGAAACACCATATATTTT

J: TRBJ1-6
V: TRBV2
D: .
size: few
CDR3: CASSEMGGATASPLHF
DNA: TGTGCCAGCAGTGAAATGGGGGGCGCAACGGCCTCACCCCTCCACTTT

J: TRBJ2-5
V: TRBV19
D: TRBD2
size: few
CDR3: CASSIGGETQYF
DNA: TGTGCCAGTAGTATCGGGGGGGAGACCCAGTACTTC

J: TRBJ2-7
V: TRBV15
D: .
size: .
CDR3: CATSRGGTASEQYF
DNA: TGTGCCACCAGCAGGGGCGGAACTGCATCCGAGCAGTACTTC

J: TRBJ2-1
V: TRBV19
D: .
size: .
CDR3: CASSPDVTDNYNEQFF
DNA: TGTGCCAGTAGTCCTGACGTAACGGATAACTACAATGAGCAGTTCTTC

J: TRBJ1-1
V: TRBV5-1
D: .
size: .
CDR3: CASSLEAAVNTEAFF
DNA: TGCGCCAGCAGCTTGGAAGCGGCGGTGAACACTGAAGCTTTCTTT

J: TRBJ2-2
V: TRBV5-1
D: TRBD1
size: .
CDR3: CASSLDRGAGELFF
DNA: TGCGCCAGCAGCCTCGACAGGGGGGCCGGGGAGCTGTTTTTT

J: TRBJ1-3
V: TRBV6-5
D: .
size: .
CDR3: CASSFQGLADTIYF
DNA: TGTGCCAGCAGTTTCCAGGGACTGGCAGACACCATATATTTT

J: TRBJ2-7
V: TRBV6-6
D: .
size: .
CDR3: CASSYHTLYEQYF
DNA: TGTGCCAGCAGTTACCATACTTTGTACGAGCAGTACTTC

J: TRBJ2-7
V: TRBV5-4
D: .
size: once
CDR3: CASSSSGGSAYEQYF
DNA: TGTGCCAGCAGCTCATCAGGGGGGTCTGCCTACGAGCAGTACTTC

J: TRBJ2-7
V: TRBV11-2
D: TRBD1
size: .
CDR3: CASSFGTGVMNEQYF
DNA: TGTGCCAGCAGCTTTGGGACAGGAGTTATGAACGAGCAGTACTTC

J: TRBJ2-3
V: TRBV4-1
D: TRBD2
size: .
CDR3: CASSSRNSGGLLQYF
DNA: TGCGCCAGCAGCTCCCGCAATAGCGGGGGCCTACTGCAGTATTTT

J: TRBJ2-1
V: TRBV27
D: TRBD2
size: .
CDR3: CASSLTSGSSYNEQFF
DNA: TGTGCCAGCAGCCTTACTAGCGGCAGCTCCTACAATGAGCAGTTCTTC

J: TRBJ1-1
V: TRBV30
D: .
size: once
CDR3: CAWNSGGNTEAFF
DNA: TGTGCCTGGAATTCCGGCGGGAACACTGAAGCTTTCTTT

J: TRBJ2-7
V: TRBV5-1
D: .
size: .
CDR3: CASMKRALTGGGSYEQYF
DNA: TGCGCCAGCATGAAGCGGGCGCTCACCGGAGGGGGATCCTACGAGCAGTACTTC

J: TRBJ2-5
V: TRBV7-9
D: TRBD2
size: .
CDR3: CASSPTSAGGRETQYF
DNA: TGTGCCAGCAGCCCGACGTCGGCGGGGGGGCGAGAGACCCAGTACTTC

J: TRBJ1-2
V: TRBV6-5
D: TRBD1
size: .
CDR3: CASSYGTGEGYTF
DNA: TGTGCCAGCAGTTACGGGACAGGGGAGGGCTACACCTTC

J: TRBJ2-7
V: TRBV19
D: .
size: once
CDR3: CASSITRGSYEQYF
DNA: TGTGCCAGTAGTATAACCAGGGGCTCCTACGAGCAGTACTTC

J: TRBJ2-1
V: TRBV7-2
D: .
size: .
CDR3: CASSLGGPYSEQFF
DNA: TGTGCCAGCAGCTTAGGGGGGCCATACAGTGAGCAGTTCTTC

J: TRBJ2-2
V: TRBV7-9
D: .
size: .
CDR3: CASSPRGVNTGELFF
DNA: TGTGCCAGCAGCCCCCGAGGAGTGAACACCGGGGAGCTGTTTTTT

J: TRBJ1-6
V: TRBV7-2
D: .
size: .
CDR3: CASSINNSPLHF
DNA: TGTGCCAGCAGCATAAACAATTCACCCCTCCACTTT